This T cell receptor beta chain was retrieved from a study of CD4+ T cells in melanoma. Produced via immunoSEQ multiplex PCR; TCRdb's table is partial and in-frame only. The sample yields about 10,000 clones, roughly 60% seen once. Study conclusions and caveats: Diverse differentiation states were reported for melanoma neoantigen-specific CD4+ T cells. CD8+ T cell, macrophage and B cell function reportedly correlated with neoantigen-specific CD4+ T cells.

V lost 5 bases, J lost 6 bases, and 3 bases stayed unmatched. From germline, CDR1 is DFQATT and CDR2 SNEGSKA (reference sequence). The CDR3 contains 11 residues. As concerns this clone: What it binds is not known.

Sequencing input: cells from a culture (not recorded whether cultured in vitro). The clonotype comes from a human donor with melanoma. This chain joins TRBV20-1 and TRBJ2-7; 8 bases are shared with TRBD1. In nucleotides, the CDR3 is TGCAGTGCTGTCACAGGGGGCGAGCAGTACTTC. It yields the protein CSAVTGGEQYF.